This TCR beta chain was sequenced during a study of CD8 T cells in ankylosing spondylitis (dated by TCRdb to 2016 to 2017). As for the study more broadly: The study set out to find disease-linked TCR variants by profiling T cell receptor beta repertoires in ankylosing spondylitis patients and healthy donors. The full study cohort comprised 25 or so ankylosing spondylitis patients and approximately 100 healthy donors. Peripheral blood was sampled, and synovial fluid was also collected from ankylosing spondylitis patients.

What the research found in general, with its limitations: Blood from ankylosing spondylitis patients appeared to be characterized by a TCR beta motif composed of 7 to 9 highly homologous amino acid variants. The disease-linked clones were reported as significantly enriched in matched synovial fluid samples from ankylosing spondylitis patients. Some of the motif variants had been reported before in the synovial fluid and blood of reactive arthritis patients, a finding that suggests common disease-initiation mechanisms. The disease-linked clones had a CD8+ phenotype and were found at relatively low frequencies in peripheral blood.

These reads were obtained on an Illumina HiSeq 2500. Quantitative 5'-RACE with molecular barcodes was the method used to prepare the TCR beta libraries. The study's processing was this. A new computational method based on a probabilistic model of VDJ rearrangement was used to identify disease-linked TCR variants. Using fastp trimming at Q25 and MiXCR clonotype assembly, TCRdb reanalyzed the public sequencing data and kept in-frame beta chains. When rows share a CDR3 protein, they turn into one entry using the most common DNA and genes. TCRdb's processing, not the authors' own work, is the source of the V and J calls. This sample lists approximately 300,000 distinct CDR3 sequences; 8% were detected once. The ten largest clones represent 13% to 15% of the sample. Trimming removed 8 bases from V and 0 bases from J, leaving 21 bases between the germline ends. The CDR3 runs 17 amino acids, cysteine and phenylalanine included. Only the CDR3 region is kept as DNA, spanning 51 bases read in frame from base 1.

This clonotype has a handful of counts. The antigen it recognizes is unknown. Base qualities are not at hand, and no much larger clone is one base apart. The TCR sequence derives from a male donor with ankylosing spondylitis. Here the chain combines TRBV12-3 or TRBV12-4 and TRBJ2-3, with the D segment possibly TRBD1 or TRBD2, each aligning over 5 bases. Material for sequencing was blood, either unsorted or a sorted T cell fraction (not recorded which). The CDR3 protein sequence reads: CASRPTGRRSSTDTQYF. The nucleotide sequence is TGTGCCAGCCGGCCCACGGGGCGGCGGTCTAGCACAGATACGCAGTATTTT.